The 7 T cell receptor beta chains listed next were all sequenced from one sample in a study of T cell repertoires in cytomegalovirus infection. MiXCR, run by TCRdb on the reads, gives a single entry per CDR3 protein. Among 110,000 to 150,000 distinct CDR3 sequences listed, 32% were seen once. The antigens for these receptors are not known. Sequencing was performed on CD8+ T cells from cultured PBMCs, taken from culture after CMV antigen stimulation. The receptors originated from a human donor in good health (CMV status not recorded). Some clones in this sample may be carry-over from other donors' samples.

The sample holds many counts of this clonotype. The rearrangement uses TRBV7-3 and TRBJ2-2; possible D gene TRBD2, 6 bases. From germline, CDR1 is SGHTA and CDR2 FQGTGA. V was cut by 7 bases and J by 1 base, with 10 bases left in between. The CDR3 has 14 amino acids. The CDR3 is CASKEGQNTGELFF. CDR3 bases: TGTGCCAGCAAGGAGGGTCAGAACACCGGGGAGCTGTTTTTT.

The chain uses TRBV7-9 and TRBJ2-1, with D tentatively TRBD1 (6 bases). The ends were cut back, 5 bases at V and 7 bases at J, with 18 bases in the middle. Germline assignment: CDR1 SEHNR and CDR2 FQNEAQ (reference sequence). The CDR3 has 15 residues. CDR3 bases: TGTGCCAGCAGCGGTCCGATTGGACAGTATAATGAGCAGTTCTTC. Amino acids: CASSGPIGQYNEQFF. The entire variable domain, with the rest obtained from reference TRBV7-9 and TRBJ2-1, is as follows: DTGVSQNPRHKITKRGQNVTFRCDPISEHNRLYWYRQTLGQGPEFLTYFQNEAQLEKSRLLSDRFSAERPKGSFSTLEIQRTEQGDSAMYLCASSGPIGQYNEQFFGPGTRLTVL.

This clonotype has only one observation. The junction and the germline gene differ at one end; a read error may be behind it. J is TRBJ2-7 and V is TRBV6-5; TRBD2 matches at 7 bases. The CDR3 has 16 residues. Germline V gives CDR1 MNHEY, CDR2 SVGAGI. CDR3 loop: CTSSYLGGGPDYEQYF. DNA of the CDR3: TGTACCAGCAGTTACCTGGGGGGGGGACCGGACTACGAGCAGTACTTC.

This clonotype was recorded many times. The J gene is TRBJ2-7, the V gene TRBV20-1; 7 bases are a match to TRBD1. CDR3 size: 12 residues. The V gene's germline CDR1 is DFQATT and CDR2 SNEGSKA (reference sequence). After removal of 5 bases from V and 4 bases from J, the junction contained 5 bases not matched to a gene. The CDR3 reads CSALRGTYEQYF. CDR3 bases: TGCAGTGCTCTCAGGGGGACATACGAGCAGTACTTC.

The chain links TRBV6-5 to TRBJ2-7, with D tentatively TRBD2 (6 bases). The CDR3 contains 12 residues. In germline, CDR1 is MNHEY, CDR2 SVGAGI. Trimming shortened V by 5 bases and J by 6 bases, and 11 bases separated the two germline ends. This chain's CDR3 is CASSGEGGEQYF. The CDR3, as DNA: TGTGCCAGCAGTGGAGAGGGAGGCGAGCAGTACTTC.

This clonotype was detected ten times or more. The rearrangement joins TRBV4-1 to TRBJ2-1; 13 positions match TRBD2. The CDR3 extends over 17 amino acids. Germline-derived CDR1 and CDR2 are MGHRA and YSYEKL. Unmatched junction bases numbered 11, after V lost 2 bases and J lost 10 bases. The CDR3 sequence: CASSQTILAGGTWEQFF. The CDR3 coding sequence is TGCGCCAGCAGCCAAACCATACTAGCGGGGGGGACCTGGGAGCAGTTCTTC.

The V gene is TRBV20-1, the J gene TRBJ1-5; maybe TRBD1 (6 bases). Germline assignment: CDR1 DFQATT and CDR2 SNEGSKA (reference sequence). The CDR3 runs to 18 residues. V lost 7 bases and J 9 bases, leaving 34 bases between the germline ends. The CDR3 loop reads CSVGGAGRISNIRMPQHF. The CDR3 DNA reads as TGCAGTGTGGGGGGGGCGGGACGGATTAGTAATATCCGGATGCCCCAGCATTTT.